Listed here are 2 T cell receptor beta chains from one sample, sequenced in a study of blood T cells in healthy people across ages. The second PCR ran about 6 to 11 cycles with a sample-barcoded 5' primer and J-beta primers. TCRdb passed the 5' RACE reads through MiXCR, listing each CDR3 protein once. The table has nearly 1 million distinct CDR3 sequences, just over 50% seen once. The sequencing sample was made of blood. These receptors were collected from a woman aged 60-75 years in good health.

Ten or more counts support this clonotype. The J gene is TRBJ2-4, the V gene TRBV28; TRBD2 aligns across 14 bases. After removal of 7 bases from V and 0 bases from J, the junction contained 5 bases not matched to a gene. CDR1 is MDHEN and CDR2 is SYDVKM in the germline V gene. The CDR3 is 17 residues long. In DNA, the CDR3 is TGTGCCAGCATTGGGACTAGCGGGAGTGGAGCCAAAAACATTCAGTACTTC. This encodes CASIGTSGSGAKNIQYF. Drawing the rest from reference TRBV28 and TRBJ2-4, the complete variable domain is DVKVTQSSRYLVKRTGEKVFLECVQDMDHENMFWYRQDPGLGLRLIYFSYDVKMKEKGDIPEGYSVSREKKERFSLILESASTNQTSMYLCASIGTSGSGAKNIQYFGAGTRLSVL.

CDR3 protein: CSALPIARHYNEQFF. CDR3 nucleotide sequence: TGCAGTGCCCTCCCCATAGCGCGACATTACAATGAGCAGTTCTTC. The V and J genes are TRBV20-1 and TRBJ2-1; possible D gene TRBD2, 5 bases. This CDR3 comprises 15 residues. Trimming pared 6 bases from V and 4 bases from J, leaving 19 bases between. The V gene's germline CDR1 is DFQATT and CDR2 SNEGSKA (reference sequence).